This T cell receptor (beta chain) derives from a study of regulatory T cells in long-lasting Graves disease. Study overall: Over 5 years on antithyroid drugs plus positive TSH receptor antibodies marked Graves' disease as persistent.

A few counts support this clonotype. iRepertoire HTBI primers and Arm-PCR of CDR3 regions built TCR beta libraries. TCRdb reprocessed the multiplex PCR reads with MiXCR, giving one entry per CDR3 protein. The sample yields some 370,000 distinct CDR3 sequences, less than 25% seen once. Time point of the sample: persistent/refractory GD, antithyroid drugs over 5 years with positive TRAb. Extracted RNA from PBMCs served as the source of the TCR library. This receptor was identified in a female donor with Graves disease. The input for sequencing was peripheral blood mononuclear cells (PBMCs), taken when the disease was refractory, from a patient treated with antithyroid drugs.

The CDR3 nucleotides read TGTGCCAGCAGTTTATCGCAAACAGGGAATCAGCCCCAGCATTTT. Its translation is CASSLSQTGNQPQHF. This rearrangement joins TRBV27 to TRBJ1-5; possibly TRBD1 for D (6 bases). The germline CDR1 and CDR2 sequences are MNHEY and SMNVEV (reference sequence). The V and J ends lost 0 bases and 4 bases respectively, with 10 bases between them. This CDR3 spans 15 amino acids.